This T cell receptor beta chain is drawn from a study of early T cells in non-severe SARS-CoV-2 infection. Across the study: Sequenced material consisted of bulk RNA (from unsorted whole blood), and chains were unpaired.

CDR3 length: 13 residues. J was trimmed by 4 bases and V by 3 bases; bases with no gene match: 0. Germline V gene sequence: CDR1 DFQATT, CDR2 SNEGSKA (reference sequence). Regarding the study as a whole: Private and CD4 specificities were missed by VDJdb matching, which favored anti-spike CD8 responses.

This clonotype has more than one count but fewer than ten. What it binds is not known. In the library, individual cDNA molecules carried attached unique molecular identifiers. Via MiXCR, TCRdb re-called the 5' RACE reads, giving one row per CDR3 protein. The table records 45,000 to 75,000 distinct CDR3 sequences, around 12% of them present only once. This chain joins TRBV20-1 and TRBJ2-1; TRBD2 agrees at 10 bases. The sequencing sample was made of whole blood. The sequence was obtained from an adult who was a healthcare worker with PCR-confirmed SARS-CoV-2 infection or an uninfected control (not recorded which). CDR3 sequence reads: CSARTSGYNEQFF. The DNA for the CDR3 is TGCAGTGCTAGGACTAGCGGGTACAATGAGCAGTTCTTC.